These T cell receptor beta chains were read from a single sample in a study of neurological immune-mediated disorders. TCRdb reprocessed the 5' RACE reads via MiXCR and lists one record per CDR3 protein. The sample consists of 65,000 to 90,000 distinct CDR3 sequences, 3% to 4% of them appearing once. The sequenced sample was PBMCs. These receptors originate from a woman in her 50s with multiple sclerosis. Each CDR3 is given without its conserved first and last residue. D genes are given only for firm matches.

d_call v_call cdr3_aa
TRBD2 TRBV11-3 ASSPRGQLAGYYPYEQY
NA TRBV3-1 ASSHRDTYGYT
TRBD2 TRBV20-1 SARPLAGGTDTQY
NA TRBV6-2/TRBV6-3 ASSPMTNSPLH
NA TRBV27 ASSLSDSYYEQY
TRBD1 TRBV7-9 ASSLVRGDTEAF
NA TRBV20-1 SASVGEKLF
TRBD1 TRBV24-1 ATSGRGNKETQY
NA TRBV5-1 ASSFNSQETQY
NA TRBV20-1 SEARDLNQPQH
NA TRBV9 ASSVVETQY
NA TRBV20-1 SAPDYKTYEQY
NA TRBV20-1 SARSRATSSYEQY
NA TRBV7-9 ASSNQYEQY
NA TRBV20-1 SASQVAPQH
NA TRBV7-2 ASSRVGTQY
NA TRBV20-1 SAKAARATYEQY
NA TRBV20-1 CSGPGDGYT
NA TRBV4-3 ASSHQPSGGRNTEAF
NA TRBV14 ASSQVHRASLAKNIQY
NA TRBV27 ASRSGNTEAF
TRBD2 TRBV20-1 SARGGGTQY
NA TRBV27 ASSSGVGQPQH
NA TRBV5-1 ASSFLQASGNTEAF
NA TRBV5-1 ASSLERNTDTQY
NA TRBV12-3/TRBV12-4 ASSLARNTGELF
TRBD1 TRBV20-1 SARDRVTGATGELF
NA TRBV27 ASSLNSGVAAYEQY
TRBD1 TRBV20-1 SAPDRIQENTIY
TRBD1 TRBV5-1 ASSLETGGHYGYT
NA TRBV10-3 AITGAEGYNEQF
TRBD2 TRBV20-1 SAGFPGLAGGPNHEQY
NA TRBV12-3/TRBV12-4 ASSFGPGGNNQPQH
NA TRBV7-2 ASSPLVNEQF
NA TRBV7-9 ASSFGAGDWTQY
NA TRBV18 ASSPLELDLGTEAF
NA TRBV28 ASRELASPLH
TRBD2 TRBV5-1 ASGPSSGSYEQY
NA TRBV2 ASSESQSNQPQH
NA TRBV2 ASSWGPLRGPGETQY
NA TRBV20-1 SSPRAAQGSDTQY
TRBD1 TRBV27 ASSSDRHNQPQH
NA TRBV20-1 SASGGANTGELF
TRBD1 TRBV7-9 ASSSAGTGAF
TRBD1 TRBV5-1 ASSSRTGASPLH
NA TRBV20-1 SALTQGAGELF
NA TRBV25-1 ASSERFSYNSPLH